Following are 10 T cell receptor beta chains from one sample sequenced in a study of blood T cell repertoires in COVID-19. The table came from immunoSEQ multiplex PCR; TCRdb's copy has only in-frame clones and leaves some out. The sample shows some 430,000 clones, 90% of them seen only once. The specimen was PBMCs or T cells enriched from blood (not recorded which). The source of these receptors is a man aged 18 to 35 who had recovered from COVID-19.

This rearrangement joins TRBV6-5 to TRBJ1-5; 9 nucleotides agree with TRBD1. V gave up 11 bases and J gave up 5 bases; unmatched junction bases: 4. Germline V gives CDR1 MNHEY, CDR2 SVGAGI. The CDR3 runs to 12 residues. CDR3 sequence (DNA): TGTGCCGAAGGACAGGGGCATCAGCCCCAGCATTTT. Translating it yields CAEGQGHQPQHF.

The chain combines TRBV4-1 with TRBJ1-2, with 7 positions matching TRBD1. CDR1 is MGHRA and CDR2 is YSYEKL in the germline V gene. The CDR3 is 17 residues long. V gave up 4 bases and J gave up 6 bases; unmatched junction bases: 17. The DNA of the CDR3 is TGCGCCAGCAGCCTCCTATGGGGCGTACAGGGGAGAAATGGCTACACCTTC. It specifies CASSLLWGVQGRNGYTF.

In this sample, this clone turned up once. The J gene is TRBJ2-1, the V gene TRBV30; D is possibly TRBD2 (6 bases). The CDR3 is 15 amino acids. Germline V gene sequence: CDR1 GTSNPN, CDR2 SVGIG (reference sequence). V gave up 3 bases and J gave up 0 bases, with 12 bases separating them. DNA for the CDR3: TGTGCCTGGAGCACGACTAGAAACTCCTACAATGAGCAGTTCTTC. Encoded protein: CAWSTTRNSYNEQFF. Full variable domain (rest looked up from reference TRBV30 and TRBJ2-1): SQTIHQWPATLVQPVGSPLSLECTVEGTSNPNLYWYRQAAGRGLQLLFYSVGIGQISSEVPQNLSASRPQDRQFILSSKKLLLSDSGFYLCAWSTTRNSYNEQFFGPGTRLTVL.

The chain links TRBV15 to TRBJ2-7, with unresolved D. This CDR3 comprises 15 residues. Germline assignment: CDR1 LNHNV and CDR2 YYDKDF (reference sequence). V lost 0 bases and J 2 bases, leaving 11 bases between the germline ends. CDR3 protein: CATSREQPSTYEQYF. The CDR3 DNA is TGTGCCACCAGCAGAGAACAGCCGTCCACCTACGAGCAGTACTTC.

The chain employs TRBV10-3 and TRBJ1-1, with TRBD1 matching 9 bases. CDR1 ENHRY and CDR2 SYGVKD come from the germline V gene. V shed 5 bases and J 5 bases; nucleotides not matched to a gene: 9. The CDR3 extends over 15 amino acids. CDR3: CAISPSLTGGTEAFF. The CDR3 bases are TGTGCCATCAGTCCCTCCCTGACAGGGGGGACTGAAGCTTTCTTT.

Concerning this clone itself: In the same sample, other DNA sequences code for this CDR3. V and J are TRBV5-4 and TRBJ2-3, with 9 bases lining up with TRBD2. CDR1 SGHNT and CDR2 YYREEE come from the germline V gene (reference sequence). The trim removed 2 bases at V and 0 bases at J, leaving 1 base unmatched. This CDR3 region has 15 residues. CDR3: CASSFSGGSTDTQYF. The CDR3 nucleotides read TGTGCCAGCAGCTTTAGCGGGGGTAGCACAGATACGCAGTATTTT.

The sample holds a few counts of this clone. CDR3 DNA: TGTGCCATCAGTCTTAGAGCGGGAGGGCCGACAGATACGCAGTATTTT. This gives the protein CAISLRAGGPTDTQYF. V is TRBV10-3 and J is TRBJ2-3; 10 bases fit TRBD2. The CDR3 totals 16 residues. With 5 bases clipped from V and 3 bases from J, the junction kept 8 bases outside the gene matches. Germline CDR1 and CDR2: ENHRY and SYGVKD.

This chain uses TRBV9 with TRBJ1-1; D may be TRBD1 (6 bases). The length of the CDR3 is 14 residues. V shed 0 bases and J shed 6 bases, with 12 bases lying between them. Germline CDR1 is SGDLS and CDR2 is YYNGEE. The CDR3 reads CASSVGDRLSEAFF. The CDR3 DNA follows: TGTGCCAGCAGCGTAGGAGACAGGCTCTCTGAAGCTTTCTTT.

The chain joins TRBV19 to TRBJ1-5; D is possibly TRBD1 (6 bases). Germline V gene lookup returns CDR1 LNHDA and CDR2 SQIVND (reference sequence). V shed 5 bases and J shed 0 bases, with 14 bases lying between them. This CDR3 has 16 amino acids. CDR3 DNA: TGTGCCAGTAGTGAGAATGGACAGAATAGCAATCAGCCCCAGCATTTT. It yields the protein CASSENGQNSNQPQHF.

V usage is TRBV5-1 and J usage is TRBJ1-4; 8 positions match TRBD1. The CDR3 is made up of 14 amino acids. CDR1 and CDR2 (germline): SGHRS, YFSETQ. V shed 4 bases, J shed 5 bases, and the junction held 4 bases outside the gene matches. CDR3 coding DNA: TGCGCCAGCAGCACAGGGGGAGGAAATGAAAAACTGTTTTTT. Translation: CASSTGGGNEKLFF.